These 20 T cell receptor beta chains share one sample of origin, sequenced in a study of CD8 T cells in Susac syndrome. The RNA, roughly 0.45 to 1 ug, was put through reverse transcription using random hexamers. Via MiXCR, TCRdb re-called the immunoSEQ multiplex PCR reads, giving one row per CDR3 protein. The sample has under 550,000 distinct CDR3 sequences, approximately 85% seen once. Sequences were obtained from CD8+ T cells from PBMCs. These receptors originate from a human donor with multiple sclerosis.

CDR3 DNA: TGTGCCTGGGGGACAGGGGGATTTGGGGCTTTCTTT. It encodes CAWGTGGFGAFF. The J gene is TRBJ1-1, the V gene TRBV30; 11 bases fit TRBD1. The V gene end was trimmed by 5 bases and the J gene end by 11 bases; junction bases not matched to a gene: 7. Germline CDR1 is GTSNPN and CDR2 is SVGIG (reference sequence). This CDR3 comprises 12 residues.

The V call is TRBV6-4, the J call TRBJ1-2; the D gene is possibly TRBD1 (6 bases). Looked up from germline, CDR1 is MRHNA and CDR2 is SNTAGT. The CDR3 runs 12 residues. Trimming removed 5 bases at V and 6 bases at J, with 10 bases between. The CDR3 protein is CASSQTGHGYTF. The CDR3 DNA reads as TGTGCCAGCAGTCAGACAGGCCATGGCTACACCTTC.

The chain joins TRBV5-1 to TRBJ2-3; the match to TRBD1 covers 7 bases. Germline CDR1 reads SGHRS; CDR2 reads YFSETQ. This CDR3 region has 16 residues. V shed 2 bases and J 4 bases; nucleotides not matched to a gene: 10. In nucleotides, the CDR3 is TGCGCCAGCAGCTTTTACAGGGGCGAGGGGGCAGATACGCAGTATTTT. This sequence encodes CASSFYRGEGADTQYF.

The gene calls are TRBV4-1 and TRBJ1-5, with TRBD1 identical over 7 bases. V gave up 4 bases and J gave up 5 bases; unmatched junction bases: 8. Germline CDR1 MGHRA, CDR2 YSYEKL. The CDR3 has 15 residues. The CDR3 DNA reads TGCGCCAGCAGCCCGACAGGGCTGGGAGATCAGCCCCAGCATTTT. Residues: CASSPTGLGDQPQHF.

The V gene is TRBV28, the J gene TRBJ2-1, with 12 bases lining up with TRBD2. V lost 2 bases and J lost 6; bases outside the gene matches: 5. This CDR3 spans 16 amino acids. CDR1 and CDR2 (germline): MDHEN, SYDVKM. CDR3 in amino acids: CASSLMTSGSTNEQFF. The CDR3 DNA sequence: TGTGCCAGCAGTTTAATGACTAGCGGGAGCACCAATGAGCAGTTCTTC.

The chain has TRBV11-2 and TRBJ2-2, with D uncertain. The V gene lost 10 bases and the J gene lost 7 bases, with 10 bases spanning the gap. The CDR3 is 11 amino acids. From germline, CDR1 is SGHAT and CDR2 FQNNGV. The CDR3 loop reads CATLESGELFF. The DNA of the CDR3 is TGTGCCACCCTTGAAAGCGGGGAGCTGTTTTTT.

The V call is TRBV12-3 or TRBV12-4, the J call TRBJ1-2; unclear D gene. V lost 4 bases and J 4 bases, leaving 19 bases between the germline ends. The CDR3 is made up of 16 amino acids. Here the CDR3 reads CASSSRLSYIGYGYTF. The CDR3 DNA follows: TGTGCCAGCAGTTCAAGACTTTCATACATCGGCTATGGCTACACCTTC.

The rearrangement joins TRBV30 to TRBJ2-3; D unclear. Germline V gene data show CDR1 as GTSNPN and CDR2 as SVGIG (reference sequence). V lost 5 bases to trimming and J lost 6 bases, with 6 bases between them. The CDR3 runs to 10 residues. CDR3 protein: CAWLGDTQYF. The CDR3 bases are TGTGCCTGGTTGGGTGATACGCAGTATTTT.

The genes are TRBV12-3 or TRBV12-4 and TRBJ2-7; no clear D gene. The V end was cut by 2 bases, the J end by 0 bases, with 11 bases between. The CDR3 loop spans 15 amino acids. CDR3 nucleotide sequence: TGTGCCAGCAGTTTATCAGCTCACGGCTCCTACGAGCAGTACTTC. This codes for CASSLSAHGSYEQYF.

Of note for this clonotype: The DNA is left out, because the CDR3 cannot be placed on it with certainty; the CDR3 is given as TCRdb lists it. The chain links TRBV6-2 or TRBV6-3 to TRBJ2-7. The CDR3 is made up of 11 amino acids, end residues included. Germline V gives CDR1 MNHEY, CDR2 SVGEGT. The CDR3 spells CASSSSGEQYF.

Worth noting for this clonotype: One end of the junction does not line up with germline, which may come from a read error. The chain couples TRBV29-1 to TRBJ1-1, with 8 bases identical to TRBD1. The germline gives CDR1 SQVTM, CDR2 ANQGSEA. This CDR3 has 14 amino acids. This CDR3 is CSVEATGVGTEAFF. The CDR3, as DNA: TGCAGCGTGGAAGCGACAGGGGTAGGCACTGAAGCTTTCTTT.

The chain has TRBV7-9 and TRBJ2-1, with TRBD2 matching 12 bases. The length of the CDR3 is 17 residues. The V segment lost 6 bases and the J segment 7 bases; nucleotides outside the gene matches: 13. Looked up from germline, CDR1 is SEHNR and CDR2 is FQNEAQ (reference sequence). The CDR3 sequence: CASSFRTSGENSNEQFF. The CDR3 DNA follows: TGTGCCAGCAGTTTTCGGACTAGCGGGGAGAATAGTAATGAGCAGTTCTTC.

DNA for the CDR3: TGTGCCACCAGTGACAAGGACGGCGAGCAGTACTTC. Translating it yields CATSDKDGEQYF. This chain joins TRBV24-1 and TRBJ2-7; D uncertain. Germline loops: CDR1 KGHDR, CDR2 SFDVKD. This CDR3 has 12 amino acids. V lost 4 bases to trimming and J lost 6 bases, with 9 bases between them.

This rearrangement joins TRBV19 to TRBJ1-5, with D unclear. CDR1 LNHDA and CDR2 SQIVND come from the germline V gene (reference sequence). V shed 3 bases and J shed 0 bases, with 6 bases lying between them. There are 14 residues in the CDR3. The CDR3 here is CASSISSSNQPQHF. The CDR3 DNA is TGTGCCAGTAGTATCTCCAGTAGCAATCAGCCCCAGCATTTT. Using reference TRBV19 and TRBJ1-5 for the parts outside the CDR3, the full variable domain is DGGITQSPKYLFRKEGQNVTLSCEQNLNHDAMYWYRQDPGQGLRLIYYSQIVNDFQKGDIAEGYSVSREKKESFPLTVTSAQKNPTAFYLCASSISSSNQPQHFGDGTRLSIL.

The chain is built from TRBV7-9 and TRBJ1-2, with 10 bases matching TRBD1. This CDR3 region has 17 residues. The J segment lost 4 bases and the V segment lost 4 bases, leaving 12 bases of the junction unmatched. Germline CDR1 reads SEHNR; CDR2 reads FQNEAQ (reference sequence). The CDR3: CASSSLGGGQGTYGYTF. CDR3 DNA: TGTGCCAGCAGCTCACTGGGCGGGGGACAGGGGACCTATGGCTACACCTTC.

The chain uses TRBV30 and TRBJ1-1; D not certain. V lost 6 bases and J lost 0, with 11 bases in between. This CDR3 has 13 amino acids. In germline, CDR1 is GTSNPN, CDR2 SVGIG (reference sequence). CDR3 in DNA: TGTGCCTGCTCACAGATCATGAACACTGAAGCTTTCTTT. Protein product: CACSQIMNTEAFF.

The V gene is TRBV19, the J gene TRBJ2-1; D is uncertain. V lost 5 bases to trimming and J lost 5 bases, with 13 bases between them. Germline V gives CDR1 LNHDA, CDR2 SQIVND (reference sequence). The CDR3 covers 14 residues. The CDR3 spells CASSWAQVNNEQFF. The CDR3 DNA reads TGTGCCAGTAGTTGGGCGCAGGTTAACAATGAGCAGTTCTTC. Combining the CDR3 with reference TRBV19 and TRBJ2-1 gives the whole variable domain DGGITQSPKYLFRKEGQNVTLSCEQNLNHDAMYWYRQDPGQGLRLIYYSQIVNDFQKGDIAEGYSVSREKKESFPLTVTSAQKNPTAFYLCASSWAQVNNEQFFGPGTRLTVL.

This rearrangement joins TRBV12-3 or TRBV12-4 to TRBJ2-2; no clear D gene. V lost 2 bases and J 6 bases, leaving 7 bases between the germline ends. This CDR3 has 13 amino acids. The CDR3 sequence: CASSLTIPGELFF. CDR3 bases: TGTGCCAGCAGTTTAACTATCCCCGGGGAGCTGTTTTTT.

This clonotype was seen a single time. This chain joins TRBV7-2 and TRBJ2-3; no clear D. CDR1 and CDR2 from the germline V gene are SGHTA and FQGNSA. The CDR3 is made up of 15 amino acids. Trimming cost V 2 bases and J 3 bases, with 12 bases left between them. CDR3 residues: CASSLLVRVTDTQYF. The CDR3 DNA reads TGTGCCAGCAGCTTACTTGTTCGAGTGACAGATACGCAGTATTTT.

J is TRBJ2-2 and V is TRBV4-1; D gene unclear. The V gene lost 5 bases and the J gene lost 0 bases, with 7 bases spanning the gap. The CDR3 has 14 residues. Germline V CDR1 and CDR2: MGHRA, YSYEKL. CDR3 residues: CASSFQPNTGELFF. CDR3 DNA: TGCGCCAGCAGCTTCCAGCCGAACACCGGGGAGCTGTTTTTT.